Detailed here is one T cell receptor (beta chain). Sequencing used immunoSEQ multiplex PCR; TCRdb keeps in-frame clones, though not all of them. Seen here are about 190,000 clones, almost 85% observed once, and the top ten hold 4% to 6%. The sample comes from a study of blood T cell repertoires in COVID-19. The receptor's source is a woman in her 70s with active or convalescent COVID-19. Sequencing was done on a sample of peripheral blood.

The CDR3 region has the DNA TGTGCTAGTGGCGAGGGACAGAATTCACCCCTCCACTTT. Its translation is CASGEGQNSPLHF. The rearrangement links TRBV12-5 to TRBJ1-6; the match to TRBD1 covers 7 bases. Per the germline V gene, CDR1 is LGHNT and CDR2 is FRNRAP. The CDR3 runs to 13 residues. V trimming: 6 bases; J trimming: 7 bases; junction bases outside the gene matches: 3.